Described below is a single T cell receptor beta chain sequence and its context. Its antigen is as yet unknown. Constant-segment-primed 5'RACE gave TCR alpha and TCR beta cDNA libraries with sample barcodes and UMIs. MiXCR, applied by TCRdb to the 5' RACE reads, yields one record per CDR3 protein. This sample has 560,000 or so distinct CDR3 sequences, with 15% to 20% found just once. The sample is drawn from a study of T-cell memory formation after mild COVID-19. Study information: In these data, TCR clusters were largely donor specific.

General study points: Contracting clones from day 15 to 85 had balanced CD4/CD8; later expanders favoured CD4+.

CDR3 size: 16 residues. V was pared by 6 bases and J by 11 bases, with 28 bases between. CDR1 and CDR2 (germline): MNHEY, SVGEGT. This sequence originates from an adult woman who had mild COVID-19 (a few samples of this study predate the infection). Cell type and time point are not known. J is TRBJ1-1 and V is TRBV6-2 or TRBV6-3; TRBD1 is a possible D gene (5 bases). Material: PBMCs or a T cell subset sorted from them (not recorded which). CDR3 sequence reads: CASRLRRRVRGAMAFF. In DNA, the CDR3 is TGTGCCAGCAGGTTACGTCGCCGGGTCCGAGGGGCGATGGCTTTCTTT.